This TCR beta chain was recovered during a study of T cell repertoires in cytomegalovirus infection. Study details: Carrying CMV and the relevant HLA type showed in public TCR beta signatures.

From the reads, TCRdb called clonotypes with MiXCR, one entry per CDR3 protein. The repertoire holds under 350,000 distinct CDR3 sequences, with roughly a tenth as singletons. The study, taken as a whole, reports: CMV-specific TCR beta clonotypes restricted by HLA-C were the ones dominating the ex vivo response.

The germline V and J ends were trimmed by 5 bases and 6 bases, with 12 bases remaining between them. From germline, CDR1 is MNHEY and CDR2 SVGEGT. The CDR3 sequence is 13 residues long. This clonotype was picked up many times. The antigen is not known. The sequenced sample was PBMCs. The V and J genes are TRBV6-2 or TRBV6-3 and TRBJ2-3, with D possibly TRBD1 on 5 matching bases. The TCR originated in a human donor in good health (CMV status not recorded). Some clones in this sample may be carry-over from other donors' samples. The chain's CDR3 is CASSGHWGDTQYF. The CDR3 nucleotides are TGTGCCAGCAGTGGGCATTGGGGCGATACGCAGTATTTT.